This entry features one T cell receptor (beta chain) sequence. Its antigen is undetermined. Profiling relied on immunoSEQ multiplex PCR, and the TCRdb table lists in-frame clones only, not all of them. This repertoire shows about 2,200,000 clones, about 92% found once; its top ten account for 1.7%. This specimen comes from a study of shared clonotypes between healthy human individuals. Notes on the study in general: Generation probabilities of non-shared clonotypes were lower (relative to those shared by all four donors). Shared clonotypes: 4.5% to 6% naive CD4, 3.5% to 4% naive CD8, about 2.5% memory CD4, approximately 0.4% memory CD8. Naive subsets generally exceeded memory subsets in estimated richness.

V lost 4 bases, J lost 3 bases, and 5 bases stayed unmatched. Germline CDR1 is MNHNY and CDR2 is SVGAGI (reference sequence). The CDR3 contains 14 residues. CD45RO-negative cells were positively selected for CCR7, leaving out terminally differentiated effector memory CD45RA+ cells. V usage is TRBV6-6 and J usage is TRBJ2-7; 8 bases are a match to TRBD2. Sequencing was performed on naive CD8+ T cells from PBMCs. This sequence was found in a man aged 18 to 29 in good health. Some clones in this sample may be carry-over from other donors' samples. DNA for the CDR3: TGTGCCAGCAGTTGGGCCAGCGGGAGCTACGAGCAGTACTTC. It encodes CASSWASGSYEQYF.